These 25 T cell receptor beta chains share one sample of origin, sequenced in a study of blood T cell repertoires in COVID-19. Only in-frame clones appear in the TCRdb table, and some are missing; sequencing was by immunoSEQ multiplex PCR. The data hold 190,000 or so clones, with over 75% observed a single time. Sequencing input: PBMCs or T cells enriched from blood (not recorded which). The source is a man aged 35-49 years who had recovered from COVID-19.

This chain connects TRBV5-1 to TRBJ2-1; TRBD2 matches 7 bases. Germline assignment: CDR1 SGHRS and CDR2 YFSETQ. V was clipped by 1 base and J by 7 bases; unmatched bases: 5. The CDR3 has 14 amino acids. For the CDR3, the DNA is TGCGCCAGCAGCTTGAGCGGGGCGGTTAATGAGCAGTTCTTC. It translates to CASSLSGAVNEQFF.

This chain links TRBV4-2 with TRBJ2-1; a weak D match, TRBD2 (6 bases). This CDR3 contains 14 residues. Trimming cost V 4 bases and J 9 bases, with 16 bases left between them. Germline V gene data show CDR1 as LGHNA and CDR2 as YNFKEQ. The CDR3: CASSRGAEWGEQFF. The CDR3 bases are TGTGCCAGCAGCCGCGGGGCGGAGTGGGGTGAGCAGTTCTTC.

CDR3 sequence: CASSYRVNTEAFF. CDR3 coding DNA: TGTGCCAGCAGTTATCGGGTGAACACTGAAGCTTTCTTT. The V and J genes are TRBV6-5 and TRBJ1-1; D not resolved. Germline loops: CDR1 MNHEY, CDR2 SVGAGI. The ends were cut back, 3 bases at V and 0 bases at J, with 5 bases in the middle. The CDR3 extends over 13 amino acids.

The chain combines TRBV5-1 with TRBJ2-7; 9 bases align to TRBD1. V lost 3 bases and J lost 4; bases outside the gene matches: 8. Germline V CDR1 and CDR2: SGHRS, YFSETQ. The CDR3 is 15 amino acids. CDR3 DNA: TGCGCCAGCAGCTGGACGGGACAGGGTAAATACGAGCAGTACTTC. It is translated as CASSWTGQGKYEQYF.

This rearrangement joins TRBV10-3 to TRBJ2-1; 10 nucleotides line up with TRBD2. V lost 0 bases and J lost 8; bases outside the gene matches: 10. This CDR3 is built from 17 residues. Germline V CDR1 and CDR2: ENHRY, SYGVKD. The CDR3: CAISESWASGGRDEQFF. CDR3 nucleotide sequence: TGTGCCATCAGTGAGTCGTGGGCTAGCGGGGGAAGGGATGAGCAGTTCTTC.

V is TRBV5-4 and J is TRBJ1-5; maybe TRBD1 (5 bases). V shed 0 bases and J shed 2 bases, with 9 bases lying between them. In germline, CDR1 is SGHNT, CDR2 YYREEE (reference sequence). The CDR3 consists of 15 residues. Written as DNA, the CDR3 is TGTGCCAGCAGCTTGGGGGGCAGGGGCAATCAGCCCCAGCATTTT. Translation: CASSLGGRGNQPQHF. The full variable domain, its missing parts supplied by reference TRBV5-4 and TRBJ1-5, is ETGVTQSPTHLIKTRGQQVTLRCSSQSGHNTVSWYQQALGQGPQFIFQYYREEENGRGNFPPRFSGLQFPNYSSELNVNALELDDSALYLCASSLGGRGNQPQHFGDGTRLSIL.

The chain couples TRBV15 to TRBJ2-2; 8 bases agree with TRBD1. Unmatched junction bases numbered 7, after V lost 5 bases and J lost 5 bases. CDR1 is LNHNV, CDR2 YYDKDF, per germline (reference sequence). The CDR3 loop spans 15 amino acids. CDR3 DNA sequence: TGTGCCACCAGCCGTGTGGGACAGGCTACCGGGGAGCTGTTTTTT. It encodes CATSRVGQATGELFF.

The chain uses TRBV11-2 and TRBJ2-2; D possibly corresponds to TRBD1 (6 bases). The V end was cut by 4 bases, the J end by 5 bases, with 11 bases between. CDR1 SGHAT and CDR2 FQNNGV come from the germline V gene. The CDR3 spans 14 residues. The CDR3 DNA is TGTGCCAGCAGCTGGGGACATTCGACCGGGGAGCTGTTTTTT. The encoded protein is CASSWGHSTGELFF.

V and J are TRBV3-1 (or the pseudogene TRBV3-2) and TRBJ1-6; perhaps TRBD1 as D (5 bases). Trimming left V 1 base short and J 9 bases short, with 16 bases between. This CDR3 comprises 16 residues. Germline V gives CDR1 LGHDT, CDR2 YNNKEL (reference sequence). In DNA form, the CDR3 reads TGTGCCAGCAGCCAAGGGATTGTGGGGCCGAGTTCACCCCTCCACTTT. Protein sequence: CASSQGIVGPSSPLHF.

The chain couples TRBV12-2 to TRBJ2-7; no DNA check was done on the table's D call, TRBD1. TRBV12-2 is termed a pseudogene. This CDR3 region has 15 residues. The CDR3, as DNA: TGTGCAAGTCGCGCACGGGGACAGGGCTCCTACGAGCAGTACTTC. Amino acids: CASRARGQGSYEQYF.

The gene calls are TRBV27 and TRBJ2-1; perhaps TRBD1 as D (5 bases). The CDR3 sequence is 14 residues long. Germline CDR1 MNHEY, CDR2 SMNVEV (reference sequence). Between the trimmed V and J ends, which lost 5 bases and 3 bases, there was a span of 11 bases. The CDR3 sequence is CASSLPTGYNEQFF. The CDR3 DNA reads as TGTGCCAGCAGTCTCCCTACAGGCTACAATGAGCAGTTCTTC.

In nucleotides, the CDR3 is TGCGCCAGCAGCTTGGCCGGGGTAGGGGGCGGTGGCTACACCTTC. Its translation: CASSLAGVGGGGYTF. The genes are TRBV5-1 and TRBJ1-2; 7 bases are shared with TRBD1. Germline loops: CDR1 SGHRS, CDR2 YFSETQ. Trimming took 0 bases from V and 7 from J; bases not matched to a gene: 9. This CDR3 is 15 amino acids long.

On this clone: A read error may account for a junction end that differs from germline. This sequence joins TRBV3-1 (or the pseudogene TRBV3-2) and TRBJ2-2; 10 bases align to TRBD2. The CDR3 has 17 residues. The germline V gene encodes CDR1 LGHDT and CDR2 YNNKEL (reference sequence). The CDR3, as DNA: TGTGCCAGCAGTCAAGAGAGCGGGAGGGGTAACACCGGGGAGCTGTTTTTT. Translating it yields CASSQESGRGNTGELFF.

This sequence joins TRBV6-5 and TRBJ2-1, with TRBD2 identical over 8 bases. The CDR3 extends over 16 amino acids. In germline, CDR1 is MNHEY, CDR2 SVGAGI. Trimming at V came to 4 bases and at J to 7 bases, leaving 12 bases not matched to a gene. DNA of the CDR3: TGTGCCAGCAGTTTTACAAGCGGGAGCCGTCTTAATGAGCAGTTCTTC. The encoded protein is CASSFTSGSRLNEQFF.

This chain joins TRBV5-8 and TRBJ2-1; 10 positions agree with TRBD2. Trimming cost V 0 bases and J 15 bases; bases outside gene matches: 6. In germline, CDR1 is SGHTS, CDR2 YDEGEE. The CDR3 is made up of 13 amino acids. DNA of the CDR3: TGTGCCAGCAGCTTGGCCAGACTAGCGGGCCTGTTCTTC. Translated: CASSLARLAGLFF.

The chain carries TRBV7-8 and TRBJ2-7; TRBD2 agrees at 14 bases. This CDR3 has 15 residues. Germline values: CDR1 SGHVS, CDR2 FQNEAQ. Unmatched junction bases numbered 4, after V lost 4 bases and J lost 5 bases. Here the CDR3 reads CASSSGLAGVHEQYF. In nucleotides, the CDR3 is TGTGCCAGCAGCTCGGGACTAGCGGGAGTGCACGAGCAGTACTTC. Together with reference TRBV7-8 and TRBJ2-7, the CDR3 gives the full variable domain: GAGVSQSPRYKVAKRGQDVALRCDPISGHVSLFWYQQALGQGPEFLTYFQNEAQLDKSGLPSDRFFAERPEGSVSTLKIQRTQQEDSAVYLCASSSGLAGVHEQYFGPGTRLTVT.

The chain joins TRBV3-1 (or the pseudogene TRBV3-2) to TRBJ1-2; the match to TRBD1 covers 10 bases. Germline loops: CDR1 LGHDT, CDR2 YNNKEL (reference sequence). The V and J ends lost 5 bases and 3 bases, in that order; junction bases with no gene match: 6. The CDR3 is 15 residues long. The CDR3 loop reads CASSSYGQGDYGYTF. The CDR3 nucleotides are TGTGCCAGCAGCTCTTACGGACAGGGGGACTATGGCTACACCTTC.

The V call is TRBV6-9, the J call TRBJ1-4; TRBD1 might be the D (5 bases). Trimming left V 9 bases short and J 8 bases short, with 16 bases between. The V gene's germline CDR1 is MNHGY and CDR2 SVAAGI. CDR3 length: 13 residues. The CDR3 reads CARSGGRAEKLFF. For the CDR3, the DNA is TGTGCCAGGAGCGGGGGACGCGCCGAAAAACTGTTTTTT.

The genes are TRBV19 and TRBJ1-6; unclear D gene. The CDR3 covers 14 residues. Germline lookup yields CDR1 LNHDA and CDR2 SQIVND (reference sequence). Trimming removed 4 bases from V and 3 bases from J, with 7 bases in between. CDR3 nucleotides: TGTGCCAGTAGTAGCCGGGACTATAATTCACCCCTCCACTTT. Its translation: CASSSRDYNSPLHF.

This rearrangement joins TRBV15 to TRBJ2-6, with 8 bases matching TRBD1. Trimming removed 3 bases from V and 3 bases from J; junction bases left unmatched: 4. The germline V gene encodes CDR1 LNHNV and CDR2 YYDKDF (reference sequence). The CDR3 spans 16 residues. The CDR3 protein is CATSRGQVYGANVLTF. The CDR3 region has the DNA TGTGCCACCAGCAGGGGACAGGTCTATGGGGCCAACGTCCTGACTTTC.

A few counts support this clone. V usage is TRBV7-8 and J usage is TRBJ1-1; the match to TRBD1 covers 7 bases. The CDR3 covers 14 residues. Germline assignment: CDR1 SGHVS and CDR2 FQNEAQ. The J segment lost 0 bases and the V segment lost 5 bases, leaving 3 bases of the junction unmatched. The DNA of the CDR3 is TGTGCCAGCAGCCCAGACAGGGTGAACACTGAAGCTTTCTTT. Amino acids: CASSPDRVNTEAFF.

The chain couples TRBV2 to TRBJ1-5; TRBD1 matches at 8 bases. This CDR3 region has 16 residues. Trimming removed 1 base from V and 5 bases from J; junction bases left unmatched: 7. Germline V gives CDR1 SNHLY, CDR2 FYNNEI. CDR3 sequence: CASSEETGGIDQPQHF. The CDR3 DNA reads TGTGCCAGCAGTGAAGAAACAGGGGGTATTGATCAGCCCCAGCATTTT. Together with reference TRBV2 and TRBJ1-5, the CDR3 gives the full variable domain: EPEVTQTPSHQVTQMGQEVILRCVPISNHLYFYWYRQILGQKVEFLVSFYNNEISEKSEIFDDQFSVERPDGSNFTLKIRSTKLEDSAMYFCASSEETGGIDQPQHFGDGTRLSIL.

The V and J genes are TRBV6-6 and TRBJ2-7; 14 bases are a match to TRBD2. With V trimmed by 6 bases and J by 4 bases, 5 bases remained unmatched. CDR1 is MNHNY, CDR2 SVGAGI, per germline (reference sequence). This CDR3 has 15 residues. This CDR3 reads CASRIGLAGGYEQYF. As DNA, the CDR3 is TGTGCCAGCAGGATAGGACTAGCGGGAGGTTACGAGCAGTACTTC.

The gene calls are TRBV19 and TRBJ1-5; D is perhaps TRBD1 (5 bases). The germline V gene has CDR1 LNHDA and CDR2 SQIVND (reference sequence). This CDR3 comprises 13 residues. The ends were cut back, 7 bases at V and 9 bases at J, with 16 bases in the middle. DNA for the CDR3: TGTGCCAGTAAAACGAAGCTCGGGGGGCCCCAGCATTTT. It encodes CASKTKLGGPQHF. The whole variable domain, filled in from reference TRBV19 and TRBJ1-5, reads DGGITQSPKYLFRKEGQNVTLSCEQNLNHDAMYWYRQDPGQGLRLIYYSQIVNDFQKGDIAEGYSVSREKKESFPLTVTSAQKNPTAFYLCASKTKLGGPQHFGDGTRLSIL.

The chain has TRBV2 and TRBJ2-7; the match to TRBD2 covers 8 bases. CDR3 size: 15 residues. J was trimmed by 2 bases and V by 2 bases; bases with no gene match: 5. CDR1 SNHLY and CDR2 FYNNEI come from the germline V gene. The CDR3 bases are TGTGCCAGCAGTGAAAGACTAGCGTCGACCTACGAGCAGTACTTC. Its protein product is CASSERLASTYEQYF.